Listed below are T cell receptor beta chains from one sample, sequenced in a study of shared clonotypes between healthy human individuals. TCRdb keeps only in-frame clones here, not all; method: immunoSEQ multiplex PCR. The sample lists 600,000 to 750,000 clones, around 70% occurring once. The specimen was memory CD4+ T cells sorted from blood. Receptor source: a woman in her 30s in good health. The CDR3 runs from the conserved cysteine through the conserved F or W. The D gene is left open where the match is weak.

>-|TRBV6-1
CASSWTNSYEQYF
>-|TRBV10-3
CAISRTNNEQFF
>-|TRBV7-2
CASSSARGNQPQHF
>-|TRBV15
CATRRTGRENEKLFF
>-|TRBV2
CARRQQTNYGYTF
>-|TRBV11-2
CASSLDRRYGYTF
>TRBD2|TRBV27
CASSHPGLAGDEQFF
>-|TRBV19
CASSMRGQETQYF
>-|TRBV2
CASRKYQETQYF
>-|TRBV20-1
CSARRGDTQYF
>-|TRBV6-6
CASSYLRERNNEQFF
>TRBD1|TRBV5-5
CASSLEWDSAEAFF
>-|TRBV28
CATYAGWGRPQHF
>TRBD2|TRBV27
CASSLRLAELNEQFF
>TRBD2|TRBV18
CASSSRGLAGSYNEQFF
>-|TRBV2
CASSEIAGYGRNEQYF
>TRBD2|TRBV18
CASSPLAGTTDTQYF
>-|TRBV5-5
CASSFEPNTEAFF
>-|TRBV2
CASSAYLQETQYF
>-|TRBV7-2
CASSRLVAETQYF
>TRBD1|TRBV19
CASSSSGTGLGYTF
>TRBD1|TRBV18
CASSRQGSDTEAFF
>-|TRBV9
CASSVVTRNTEAFF
>-|TRBV5-1
CASSFGQTDTQYF
>-|TRBV14
CASSQMGPNTEAFF